This is a list of T cell receptor beta chains from one sample in a study of T cell repertoires in cytomegalovirus infection. One entry per CDR3 protein, called by TCRdb with MiXCR from the reads. The sample has hundreds of thousands of distinct CDR3 sequences, approximately 18% seen once. What was sequenced was PBMCs. The receptors derive from a human donor in good health (CMV status not recorded). Some clones in this sample may be carry-over from other donors' samples. The CDR3 runs from the conserved cysteine through the conserved F or W. A D gene is named only where the DNA matches it firmly. A row's size may be missing; if present it is once, few, many or a size class.

TRBV20-1	TRBJ2-1	TRBD1	once	CSAPRLRDRVGEQFF	TGCAGTGCCCCTCGGCTCCGGGACAGGGTGGGTGAGCAGTTCTTC
TRBV11-1	TRBJ2-5	.	many	CASRGAETQYF	TGTGCCAGCAGGGGAGCGGAGACCCAGTACTTC
TRBV6-2/TRBV6-3	TRBJ1-1	.	many	CASSYVRGHTEAFF	TGTGCCAGCAGTTATGTCAGGGGACACACTGAAGCTTTCTTT
TRBV25-1	TRBJ1-1	TRBD1	.	CASSVAETGDTEAFF	TGTGCCAGCAGTGTCGCTGAGACAGGGGACACTGAAGCTTTCTTT
TRBV15	TRBJ1-4	.	once	CATSRDSRNEKLFF	TGTGCCACCAGCAGAGATTCGCGGAATGAAAAACTGTTTTTT
TRBV20-1	TRBJ2-7	.	few	CSASQTGYEQYF	TGCAGTGCTTCCCAGACTGGTTACGAGCAGTACTTC
TRBV20-1	TRBJ2-5	.	few	CSAKDGGKETQYF	TGCAGTGCTAAAGACGGGGGAAAAGAGACCCAGTACTTC
TRBV5-4	TRBJ2-3	TRBD2	few	CASSLPTSGRTDTQYF	TGTGCCAGCAGCTTGCCGACTAGCGGGAGGACGGATACGCAGTATTTT
TRBV18	TRBJ2-1	.	.	CASSSSLGRDSYNEQFF	TGTGCCAGCTCATCCTCCCTAGGTAGGGACTCCTACAATGAGCAGTTCTTC
TRBV7-2	TRBJ2-3	.	.	CASSLVRGADTQYF	TGTGCCAGCAGCTTAGTTCGGGGAGCAGATACGCAGTATTTT
TRBV6-5	TRBJ2-7	.	once	CASSLGILSYEQYF	TGTGCCAGCAGCTTGGGGATCCTATCCTACGAGCAGTACTTC
TRBV5-1	TRBJ2-1	TRBD2	.	CASSLREASSYNEQFF	TGCGCCAGCAGCTTACGGGAGGCGAGCTCCTACAATGAGCAGTTCTTC
TRBV4-1	TRBJ1-1	.	few	CASASQVNTEAFF	TGCGCCAGCGCCTCTCAGGTGAACACTGAAGCTTTCTTT
TRBV7-2	TRBJ1-5	.	many	CASSSTGWSNQPQHF	TGTGCCAGCAGCTCGACGGGGTGGAGCAATCAGCCCCAGCATTTT
TRBV10-3	TRBJ2-7	.	once	CAISESVTGYEQYF	TGTGCCATCAGTGAGTCGGTCACAGGCTACGAGCAGTACTTC
TRBV10-3	TRBJ2-7	.	.	CAISESGLPEYF	TGTGCCATCAGTGAGTCGGGACTCCCGGAGTACTTC
TRBV7-6	TRBJ2-3	.	.	CASSSDPDTQYF	TGTGCCAGCAGCTCCGACCCAGATACGCAGTATTTT
TRBV27	TRBJ1-1	.	once	CASSLSPLIGEMNTEAFF	TGTGCCAGCAGTCTCTCCCCCCTAATAGGGGAAATGAACACTGAAGCTTTCTTT
TRBV12-3/TRBV12-4	TRBJ2-5	.	.	CASQQRQQETQYF	TGTGCCAGCCAACAGAGACAACAAGAGACCCAGTACTTC
TRBV3-1	TRBJ1-1	.	.	CASSKHYTEAFF	TGTGCCAGCAGCAAGCACTACACTGAAGCTTTCTTT
TRBV7-6	TRBJ2-5	.	.	CASSTEGGSLQETQYF	TGTGCCAGCAGCACCGAGGGGGGATCCTTGCAAGAGACCCAGTACTTC
TRBV14	TRBJ1-1	.	many	CASSHLDGQQNTEAFF	TGTGCCAGCAGCCATCTTGATGGACAACAGAACACTGAAGCTTTCTTT
TRBV11-2	TRBJ1-2	.	.	CASRIPLGTEGYTF	TGTGCCAGCCGGATCCCATTAGGGACTGAAGGCTACACCTTC
TRBV12-3/TRBV12-4	TRBJ1-1	.	few	CASSHGQPGGTEAFF	TGTGCCAGCAGTCACGGACAGCCCGGGGGCACTGAAGCTTTCTTT
TRBV7-9	TRBJ2-7	.	many	CASSPMPTLYYEQYF	TGTGCCAGCAGCCCCATGCCAACTCTATACTACGAGCAGTACTTC
TRBV2	TRBJ2-7	.	few	CASSELRVKAYEQYF	TGTGCCAGCAGTGAATTGAGGGTAAAAGCCTACGAGCAGTACTTC
TRBV24-1	TRBJ2-1	TRBD2	few	CATMGSSGGGRNEQFF	TGTGCCACCATGGGATCTAGCGGGGGTGGCCGCAATGAGCAGTTCTTC
TRBV11-2	TRBJ2-5	TRBD2	many	CASSSLAGEETQYF	TGTGCCAGCAGCTCGCTAGCGGGAGAAGAGACCCAGTACTTC
TRBV27	TRBJ1-5	.	.	CATRGSPNQPQHF	TGTGCCACCCGTGGCAGTCCCAATCAGCCCCAGCATTTT
TRBV7-6	TRBJ2-1	.	.	CASSSGLQPYNEQFF	TGTGCCAGCAGCTCGGGACTCCAACCATATAATGAGCAGTTCTTC
TRBV24-1	TRBJ2-3	.	.	CATSESPGKGTDTQYF	TGTGCCACCAGTGAATCTCCGGGAAAAGGCACAGATACGCAGTATTTT
TRBV12-3/TRBV12-4	TRBJ2-5	.	many	CASSDYASETQYF	TGTGCCAGCAGTGACTACGCTTCAGAGACCCAGTACTTC
TRBV12-3/TRBV12-4	TRBJ2-2	.	many	CASSLGPTGELFF	TGTGCCAGCAGCTTAGGACCCACCGGGGAGCTGTTTTTT
TRBV7-2	TRBJ2-5	.	few	CASSLGSTRVETQYF	TGTGCCAGCAGCTTAGGATCCACCAGGGTAGAGACCCAGTACTTC
TRBV6-1	TRBJ2-7	.	.	CASTQSGNVYEQYF	TGTGCCAGCACCCAGTCCGGGAATGTCTACGAGCAGTACTTC
TRBV6-2/TRBV6-3	TRBJ2-1	.	few	CASRNEPYNEQFF	TGTGCCAGCAGGAACGAACCCTACAATGAGCAGTTCTTC
TRBV7-2	TRBJ2-3	.	many	CASSLATVSTDTQYF	TGTGCCAGCAGCTTAGCCACAGTAAGCACAGATACGCAGTATTTT
TRBV7-8	TRBJ1-5	.	many	CASSLGTGRGTQHF	TGTGCCAGCAGCTTAGGTACGGGAAGGGGGACCCAGCATTTT
TRBV13	TRBJ1-1	.	few	CASSFRRTLQYTEAFF	TGTGCCAGCAGCTTTAGGAGGACTTTACAATACACTGAAGCTTTCTTT
TRBV6-1	TRBJ2-5	TRBD1	.	CASRDPARQGQETQYF	TGTGCCAGCAGGGACCCCGCCCGACAGGGCCAAGAGACCCAGTACTTC
TRBV12-3/TRBV12-4	TRBJ2-7	TRBD1	many	CASSSPGQGRDEQYF	TGTGCCAGCAGTTCTCCGGGACAGGGAAGGGACGAGCAGTACTTC
TRBV7-9	TRBJ2-6	.	few	CASTPGWGPSGANVLTF	TGTGCCAGCACCCCAGGGTGGGGGCCCTCTGGGGCCAACGTCCTGACTTTC
TRBV9	TRBJ1-1	.	.	CASSTRVTTEAFF	TGTGCCAGCAGCACCAGGGTAACCACTGAAGCTTTCTTT
TRBV27	TRBJ2-1	TRBD2	few	CASSSPGGNTYNEQFF	TGTGCCAGCAGTTCCCCGGGGGGGAACACCTACAATGAGCAGTTCTTC
TRBV7-6	TRBJ2-2	.	.	CASSLERVPNTGELFF	TGTGCCAGCAGCTTAGAGAGAGTACCGAACACCGGGGAGCTGTTTTTT
TRBV5-6	TRBJ2-7	TRBD1	many	CASSITGTGSYEQYF	TGTGCCAGCAGCATAACCGGGACAGGCTCCTACGAGCAGTACTTC
TRBV7-8	TRBJ2-5	TRBD2	many	CASSPLLVAGQQTQYF	TGTGCCAGCAGCCCCCTTTTAGTAGCGGGCCAGCAGACCCAGTACTTC
TRBV28	TRBJ2-3	TRBD2	.	CASSPGTSGVDTQYF	TGTGCCAGCAGTCCCGGGACTAGCGGGGTTGATACGCAGTATTTT
TRBV19	TRBJ1-5	.	.	CASSYAGTVNQPQHF	TGTGCCAGCTCCTATGCCGGGACGGTCAATCAGCCCCAGCATTTT
TRBV25-1	TRBJ2-6	.	.	CASSDLGSGANVLTF	TGTGCCAGCAGTGACCTCGGGTCTGGGGCCAACGTCCTGACTTTC
TRBV28	TRBJ2-5	.	.	CASSLAGRPQTQYF	TGTGCCAGCAGTTTAGCGGGGCGACCCCAGACCCAGTACTTC
TRBV20-1	TRBJ1-1	.	.	CSARAGGNTEAFF	TGCAGTGCTAGAGCTGGGGGGAACACTGAAGCTTTCTTT
TRBV6-5	TRBJ2-3	.	once	CASRSTSGAYTDTQYF	TGTGCCAGCAGATCGACTTCGGGGGCCTACACAGATACGCAGTATTTT
TRBV11-1	TRBJ1-1	.	.	CASSLNGVEAFF	TGTGCCAGCAGCTTAAACGGGGTTGAAGCTTTCTTT
TRBV20-1	TRBJ2-5	TRBD2	few	CSARGGGAGETQYF	TGCAGTGCTAGAGGGGGAGGGGCAGGAGAGACCCAGTACTTC
TRBV7-9	TRBJ2-1	TRBD1	.	CASSLVGTAGGLDEQFF	TGTGCCAGCAGCTTAGTGGGGACTGCAGGGGGCCTCGATGAGCAGTTCTTC
TRBV10-3	TRBJ2-3	TRBD1	few	CAIATGGGWTDTQYF	TGTGCCATCGCAACAGGGGGCGGGTGGACAGATACGCAGTATTTT